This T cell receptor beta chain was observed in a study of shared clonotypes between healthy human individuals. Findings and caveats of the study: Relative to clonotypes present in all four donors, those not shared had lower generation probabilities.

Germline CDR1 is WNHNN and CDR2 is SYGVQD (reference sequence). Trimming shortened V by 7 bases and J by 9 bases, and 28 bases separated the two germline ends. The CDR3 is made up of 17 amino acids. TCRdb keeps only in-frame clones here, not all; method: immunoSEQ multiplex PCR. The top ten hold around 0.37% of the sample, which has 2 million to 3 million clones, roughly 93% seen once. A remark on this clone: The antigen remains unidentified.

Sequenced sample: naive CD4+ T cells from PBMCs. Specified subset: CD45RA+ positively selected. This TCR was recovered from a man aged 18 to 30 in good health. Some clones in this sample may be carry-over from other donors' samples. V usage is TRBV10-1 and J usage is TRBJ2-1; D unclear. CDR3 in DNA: TGCGCCAGCATCTTCGTGGCCCCCGATCTGCTTGCTGGTGAGCAGTTCTTC. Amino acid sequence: CASIFVAPDLLAGEQFF.